The sequence of this T cell receptor beta chain was determined in a study of T cell repertoires and HLA-DP antigens. Overall study results and limits: No separate analysis of naive versus memory CD4+ cells was done. Average cumulative frequency of previously undetected clones was 36.3% against one allele and roughly 49% against the other.

On this clone itself: Its antigen is as yet unknown.

Each pre-culture CD4+ sample aimed for hundreds of thousands of T cell genomes at deep resolution. The repertoire was sequenced with immunoSEQ multiplex PCR; TCRdb's copy has only in-frame clones and lacks some. The sample carries 85,000 to 90,000 clones, around nine tenths recorded once. This TCR came from a man aged 50-60 years in good health and CMV-seronegative. Sequenced material: CD4+ T cells from PBMCs.

CDR3 sequence: CASKASGSNADTQYF. The CDR3, as DNA: TGTGCCAGCAAGGCTAGCGGGAGCAATGCAGATACGCAGTATTTT. The J gene is TRBJ2-3, the V gene TRBV6-5; TRBD2 agrees at 10 bases. Germline loops: CDR1 MNHEY, CDR2 SVGAGI. V dropped 7 bases and J dropped 4; count of bases not matched to a gene: 8. CDR3 length: 15 residues.